These 22 T cell receptor beta chains share one sample of origin, sequenced in a study of blood T cell repertoires in COVID-19. Assay used: immunoSEQ multiplex PCR; TCRdb lists only in-frame clones, some missing. The table records around 68,000 clones, roughly 91% of them present only once. The sequenced sample consisted of peripheral blood. These receptors were obtained from a man between 45 and 60 years old with active COVID-19.

This chain uses TRBV5-8 with TRBJ2-6; no reliable D call. The CDR3 has 15 residues. Germline CDR1 reads SGHTS; CDR2 reads YDEGEE. The germline V and J ends were trimmed by 4 bases and 7 bases, with 15 bases remaining between them. The CDR3 sequence is CASSPDGLRANVLTF. The CDR3 nucleotides read TGTGCCAGCAGCCCAGATGGGCTCCGAGCCAACGTCCTGACTTTC.

The chain is built from TRBV28 and TRBJ2-7; TRBD2 aligns across 8 bases. The junction had 9 bases not matched to a gene; V was cut back by 7 bases and J by 1 base. Germline lookup yields CDR1 MDHEN and CDR2 SYDVKM. The CDR3 has 15 amino acids. The CDR3 sequence: CASTTGGGPSYEQYF. Here the CDR3 DNA reads TGTGCCAGCACCACCGGGGGGGGACCGTCCTACGAGCAGTACTTC.

The chain uses TRBV4-2 and TRBJ1-1; tentative D call: TRBD1 (5 bases). Germline V gives CDR1 LGHNA, CDR2 YNFKEQ. This CDR3 has 15 amino acids. With 3 bases removed from V and 3 bases from J, the gap between germline ends came to 14 bases. The CDR3 DNA sequence: TGTGCCAGCAGCCAGGCGGGGGTGTTGGACACTGAAGCTTTCTTT. Its protein product is CASSQAGVLDTEAFF.

This clone was seen a single time. J is TRBJ1-5 and V is TRBV6-2 or TRBV6-3; 9 nucleotides line up with TRBD1. The CDR3 extends over 15 amino acids. Germline CDR1 reads MNHEY; CDR2 reads SVGEGT. With V trimmed by 2 bases and J by 4 bases, 3 bases remained unmatched. The CDR3 here is CASSYHRGRNQPQHF. The CDR3, as DNA: TGTGCCAGCAGTTACCACAGGGGGCGGAATCAGCCCCAGCATTTT.

This chain joins TRBV2 and TRBJ2-3; D is possibly TRBD1 (5 bases). Per the germline V gene, CDR1 is SNHLY and CDR2 is FYNNEI. CDR3 size: 14 residues. Trimming cost V 7 bases and J 6 bases, with 17 bases left between them. This chain's CDR3 is CASTPRARVDTQYF. In DNA, the CDR3 is TGTGCCAGCACTCCTAGGGCCAGGGTGGATACGCAGTATTTT.

The chain employs TRBV18 and TRBJ1-2; TRBD1 matches at 7 bases. J was trimmed by 6 bases and V by 6 bases; bases with no gene match: 7. Germline CDR1 KGHSH, CDR2 LQKENI. CDR3 length equals 13 residues. CDR3 nucleotides: TGTGCCAGCTCCGGGGGACAGAAGAATGGCTACACCTTC. Amino acids: CASSGGQKNGYTF.

This clone was recorded only once. V and J are TRBV30 and TRBJ1-1; a possible D gene is TRBD1 (5 bases). V lost 0 bases to trimming and J lost 1 base, with 24 bases between them. From germline, CDR1 is GTSNPN and CDR2 SVGIG (reference sequence). The CDR3 loop spans 19 amino acids. The CDR3: CAWSVRPGFIPQQNTEAFF. CDR3 DNA sequence: TGTGCCTGGAGTGTACGTCCAGGGTTTATTCCACAGCAGAACACTGAAGCTTTCTTT.

This chain uses TRBV7-9 with TRBJ1-6; no firm D call. V was clipped by 4 bases and J by 10 bases, with 8 bases between them. The CDR3 has 12 amino acids. Germline-derived CDR1 and CDR2 are SEHNR and FQNEAQ (reference sequence). CDR3 nucleotides: TGTGCCAGCAGCTCTTTTCTATCACCCCTCCACTTT. This encodes CASSSFLSPLHF.

This clone appeared a single time. The chain is built from TRBV7-2 and TRBJ1-2; weak D call: TRBD1 (5 bases). There are 15 residues in the CDR3. The germline CDR1 and CDR2 sequences are SGHTA and FQGNSA. Trimming cost V 1 base and J 0 bases, with 9 bases left between them. Written as DNA, the CDR3 is TGTGCCAGCAGCTTAGGACAGAGCACTAACTATGGCTACACCTTC. This codes for CASSLGQSTNYGYTF.

The J gene is TRBJ1-1, the V gene TRBV27; D call uncertain. This CDR3 is built from 15 residues. V lost 6 bases, J lost 1 base, and 15 bases lay in between. The germline CDR1 and CDR2 sequences are MNHEY and SMNVEV (reference sequence). The CDR3 nucleotides are TGTGCCAGCAGAGGGAGGGTCGGATGGAACACTGAAGCTTTCTTT. This codes for CASRGRVGWNTEAFF.

This rearrangement joins TRBV25-1 to TRBJ2-6; D uncertain. Trimming took off 1 base at V and 0 bases at J, with 13 bases between the two ends. This CDR3 has 18 amino acids. Looked up from germline, CDR1 is MGHDK and CDR2 is SYGVNS. The CDR3 DNA reads as TGTGCCAGCAGTGAATCGGGTAGCCTGCCCTCTGGGGCCAACGTCCTGACTTTC. As protein: CASSESGSLPSGANVLTF.

The rearrangement joins TRBV2 to TRBJ2-7; 7 nucleotides line up with TRBD1. Trimming cost V 11 bases and J 1 base; bases outside gene matches: 8. Germline assignment: CDR1 SNHLY and CDR2 FYNNEI. The CDR3 runs 13 residues. The CDR3 region has the DNA TGTGCCTTGCGACAGGGTATATCCTACGAGCAGTACTTC. This gives the protein CALRQGISYEQYF.

The chain employs TRBV15 and TRBJ2-2, with TRBD2 matching over 10 bases. Losses at the gene ends were 1 base for V and 1 base for J; bases not matched to a gene: 0. The CDR3 covers 16 residues. The germline V gene has CDR1 LNHNV and CDR2 YYDKDF (reference sequence). The CDR3 sequence is CATSRASGRNTGELFF. In nucleotides, the CDR3 is TGTGCCACCAGCAGAGCTAGCGGGAGGAACACCGGGGAGCTGTTTTTT. Full variable domain (rest looked up from reference TRBV15 and TRBJ2-2): DAMVIQNPRYQVTQFGKPVTLSCSQTLNHNVMYWYQQKSSQAPKLLFHYYDKDFNNEADTPDNFQSRRPNTSFCFLDIRSPGLGDTAMYLCATSRASGRNTGELFFGEGSRLTVL.

The V and J genes are TRBV11-2 and TRBJ2-7, with TRBD2 identical over 14 bases. The CDR3 length is 14 residues. CDR1 is SGHAT and CDR2 is FQNNGV in the germline V gene. With 5 bases clipped from V and 6 bases from J, the junction kept 3 bases outside the gene matches. CDR3 DNA sequence: TGTGCCAGCAGCGTCGGGACTAGCGGGGGCGAGCAGTACTTC. The encoded protein is CASSVGTSGGEQYF.

The CDR3 sequence is CAWSSYPQGAHEQYF. The CDR3 DNA is TGTGCCTGGAGTTCATACCCACAGGGGGCCCACGAGCAGTACTTC. This chain connects TRBV30 to TRBJ2-7; 9 bases fit TRBD1. The V gene's germline CDR1 is GTSNPN and CDR2 SVGIG (reference sequence). The CDR3 spans 15 residues. J gave up 5 bases and V 2 bases, and 10 bases lay outside the gene matches. Based on the CDR3 plus reference TRBV30 and TRBJ2-7, the full variable domain is SQTIHQWPATLVQPVGSPLSLECTVEGTSNPNLYWYRQAAGRGLQLLFYSVGIGQISSEVPQNLSASRPQDRQFILSSKKLLLSDSGFYLCAWSSYPQGAHEQYFGPGTRLTVT.

The chain uses TRBV7-2 and TRBJ2-1, with TRBD1 matching 7 bases. Per germline, CDR1 SGHTA and CDR2 FQGNSA. The CDR3 has 15 residues. The J segment lost 6 bases and the V segment lost 4 bases, leaving 9 bases of the junction unmatched. The CDR3 region has the DNA TGTGCCAGCAGCTCCAAGAGAGGGGGCCCCAATGAGCAGTTCTTC. Translating it yields CASSSKRGGPNEQFF.

The gene calls are TRBV28 and TRBJ1-1, with D hard to call. CDR1 is MDHEN, CDR2 SYDVKM, per germline. The CDR3 loop spans 14 amino acids. V was pared by 6 bases and J by 4 bases, with 15 bases between. This CDR3 is CASSAAGEVTEAFF. CDR3 bases: TGTGCCAGCAGCGCAGCCGGGGAGGTCACTGAAGCTTTCTTT.

As for this clone: This sample also contains other DNA sequences that code for the same CDR3. The chain couples TRBV28 to TRBJ2-5; D possibly corresponds to TRBD2 (5 bases). The CDR3 contains 14 residues. The germline V and J ends were trimmed by 2 bases and 5 bases, with 12 bases remaining between them. Germline V gene sequence: CDR1 MDHEN, CDR2 SYDVKM. The CDR3 bases are TGTGCCAGCAGTTTAGCGGGCCCCGGGGAGACCCAGTACTTC. Translating gives CASSLAGPGETQYF.

J is TRBJ2-7 and V is TRBV2; the D is unclear. Per germline, CDR1 SNHLY and CDR2 FYNNEI. The V end was cut by 1 base, the J end by 4 bases, with 14 bases between. The CDR3 loop spans 15 amino acids. CDR3 bases: TGTGCCAGCAGTGAAGTAGCTCACCCACGGTACGAGCAGTACTTC. Translating gives CASSEVAHPRYEQYF.

The chain is built from TRBV5-1 and TRBJ2-7; perhaps TRBD1 as D (7 bases). Between the trimmed V and J ends, which lost 1 base and 3 bases, there was a span of 14 bases. Germline loops: CDR1 SGHRS, CDR2 YFSETQ. The CDR3 is 15 amino acids. The CDR3 spells CASSLSGGDSYEQYF. Written as DNA, the CDR3 is TGCGCCAGCAGCTTGTCAGGCGGGGACAGCTACGAGCAGTACTTC.

The sample holds one count of this clone. The rearrangement uses TRBV27 and TRBJ2-1; the D gene is possibly TRBD2 (6 bases). The CDR3 is 14 residues long. Deletions cut 3 bases from V and 6 bases from J, with 12 bases between. Germline V CDR1 and CDR2: MNHEY, SMNVEV (reference sequence). The CDR3 sequence is CASSFNGGVNEQFF. The CDR3 DNA reads TGTGCCAGCAGTTTCAACGGCGGGGTCAATGAGCAGTTCTTC.

The gene calls are TRBV28 and TRBJ2-1; D might be TRBD1 (5 bases). This CDR3 region has 13 residues. The germline V gene has CDR1 MDHEN and CDR2 SYDVKM. Between the trimmed V and J ends, which lost 6 bases and 7 bases, there was a span of 13 bases. CDR3 protein: CASSTSGWNEQFF. CDR3 DNA: TGTGCCAGCAGCACATCAGGGTGGAATGAGCAGTTCTTC.